This T cell receptor (beta chain) was captured by sequencing in a study of blood T cell repertoires in COVID-19. Across the whole study: PBMCs, B-cell-depleted T cells, or T cells provided the cDNA or gDNA that made up the material.

V lost 1 base and J 4 bases, leaving 11 bases between the germline ends. Per germline, CDR1 SGHTA and CDR2 FQGNSA. The CDR3 runs 15 residues. Original handling: The assay estimated nucleated cells by amplifying reference gene primers. Clones were read by immunoSEQ multiplex PCR, and TCRdb kept only the in-frame ones, dropping some. V and J calls and clone size are copied from that table; D and trimming were computed from the DNA. The repertoire holds a few hundred thousand clones, with about 89% as singletons. This receptor was taken from a woman in her fifties or sixties with acute or convalescent COVID-19. Material: peripheral blood. The chain links TRBV7-2 to TRBJ1-3; D is perhaps TRBD1 (5 bases). The CDR3 loop is CASSLEGNPGNTIYF. DNA of the CDR3: TGTGCCAGCAGCTTAGAGGGGAACCCCGGAAACACCATATATTTT.